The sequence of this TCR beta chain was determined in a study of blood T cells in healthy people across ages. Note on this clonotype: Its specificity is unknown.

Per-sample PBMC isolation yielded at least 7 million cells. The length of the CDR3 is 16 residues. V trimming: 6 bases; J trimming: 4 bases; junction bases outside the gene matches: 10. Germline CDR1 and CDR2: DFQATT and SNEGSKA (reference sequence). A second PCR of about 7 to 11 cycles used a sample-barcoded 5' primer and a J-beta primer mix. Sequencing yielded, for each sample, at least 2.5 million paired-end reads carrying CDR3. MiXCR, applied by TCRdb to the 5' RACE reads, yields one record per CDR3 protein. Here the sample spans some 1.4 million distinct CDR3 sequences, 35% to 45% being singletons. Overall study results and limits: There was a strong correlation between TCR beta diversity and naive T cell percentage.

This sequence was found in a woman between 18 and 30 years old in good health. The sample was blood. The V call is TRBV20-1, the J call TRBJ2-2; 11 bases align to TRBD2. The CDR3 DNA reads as TGCAGTGCAATTATAGCGGGAGGGCCAGGCACCGGGGAGCTGTTTTTT. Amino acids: CSAIIAGGPGTGELFF.